Listed below are T cell receptor beta chains from one sample, sequenced in a study of cytomegalovirus exposure and HLA in healthy donors. Clones were read by immunoSEQ multiplex PCR, and TCRdb kept only the in-frame ones, dropping some. The top ten hold 1% to 1.5% of the sample, which has 150,000 to 250,000 clones, 80% to 90% seen once. The source material was PBMCs. All receptors come from a woman in her twenties or thirties in good health and CMV-seronegative. Both conserved end residues are part of each CDR3. Fields, in order: V gene, J gene, CDR3 protein.

v_call: TRBV7-6
j_call: TRBJ1-5
cdr3_aa: CASSLANLDREGSQPQHF

v_call: TRBV9
j_call: TRBJ1-1
cdr3_aa: CASSVVRVGRTEAFF

v_call: TRBV7-8
j_call: TRBJ2-2
cdr3_aa: CASSYLAGGVSGELFF

v_call: TRBV30
j_call: TRBJ1-1
cdr3_aa: CAWSGYTGRTTEAFF

v_call: TRBV5-8
j_call: TRBJ2-5
cdr3_aa: CASSRMTGGSETQYF

v_call: TRBV10-1
j_call: TRBJ2-1
cdr3_aa: CASRGTGDNEQFF

v_call: TRBV18
j_call: TRBJ2-7
cdr3_aa: CASSPALARDYEQYF

v_call: TRBV19
j_call: TRBJ1-5
cdr3_aa: CASSRGIGNQPQHF

v_call: TRBV5-1
j_call: TRBJ1-4
cdr3_aa: CASSLGGRNEKLFF

v_call: TRBV18
j_call: TRBJ2-5
cdr3_aa: CASSPVGPTGQETQYF

v_call: TRBV6-1
j_call: TRBJ1-5
cdr3_aa: CASSERRQGGNQPQHF

v_call: TRBV5-1
j_call: TRBJ2-1
cdr3_aa: CASSLVVSSYNEQFF

v_call: TRBV6-1
j_call: TRBJ1-4
cdr3_aa: CASKRGPATNEKLFF

v_call: TRBV19
j_call: TRBJ1-1
cdr3_aa: CASSVGGGANTEAFF

v_call: TRBV2
j_call: TRBJ1-6
cdr3_aa: CASSEQNNSPLHF

v_call: TRBV28
j_call: TRBJ2-7
cdr3_aa: CASSQWAAHEQYF

v_call: TRBV28
j_call: TRBJ2-5
cdr3_aa: CASSSRGGLETQYF

v_call: TRBV2
j_call: TRBJ2-5
cdr3_aa: CASSWDRGPQYF

v_call: TRBV10-1
j_call: TRBJ2-7
cdr3_aa: CASSVSGSYEQYF

v_call: TRBV30
j_call: TRBJ1-4
cdr3_aa: CAWATGGSGFEKLFF

v_call: TRBV5-1
j_call: TRBJ2-5
cdr3_aa: CASSLAGGEETQYF

v_call: TRBV9
j_call: TRBJ2-3
cdr3_aa: CASSVGGGGPTDTQYF

v_call: TRBV10-2
j_call: TRBJ2-3
cdr3_aa: CASSASGTTDTQYF

v_call: TRBV7-3
j_call: TRBJ1-2
cdr3_aa: CASSPEGQQPSGYTF